A single T cell receptor beta chain is shown here with its context. Its specificity is not known. V trimming: 4 bases; J trimming: 2 bases; junction bases outside the gene matches: 3. In germline, CDR1 is KGHSH, CDR2 LQKENI. The CDR3 extends over 14 amino acids. This sample is part of a study of cytomegalovirus exposure and HLA in healthy donors. Looking at the study overall: Findings of an earlier analysis included around 120 million unique TCR beta sequences from roughly 190 million T cells. Among the 398 genotyped donors, about 81% were placed in the Caucasian-associated ancestry cluster. Broader study findings: Among immune exposure information, only CMV serostatus was available. The listing of roughly 160 TCR beta chains classed them as cytomegalovirus-associated.

The primer mix had 60 Vbeta and 13 Jbeta primers. Clones were read by immunoSEQ multiplex PCR, and TCRdb kept only the in-frame ones, dropping some. The data show approximately 130,000 clones, with around 81% seen just once and around 2.3% held by the top ten. The gene calls are TRBV18 and TRBJ1-1; 8 bases agree with TRBD1. The TCR sequence derives from a woman between 40 and 50 years old in good health and CMV-seronegative. The sequenced sample was PBMCs. The CDR3 DNA is TGTGCCAGCTCACGAGACAGGGGTAACACTGAAGCTTTCTTT. This gives the protein CASSRDRGNTEAFF.